This T cell receptor (beta chain) was observed in a study of OX40 agonist ivuxolimab in advanced cancers. About the study: Patients took ivuxolimab, an agonistic anti-OX40 (CD134) antibody. Patients received ivuxolimab, an intravenous treatment, every 2 weeks at 0.01 to 10 mg/kg.

The CDR3 runs 15 residues. V dropped 6 bases and J dropped 3 bases, with 17 bases sitting between them. Germline V gene data show CDR1 as SGHDN and CDR2 as FVKESK. Here immunoSEQ multiplex PCR was the method, and the copy in TCRdb shows in-frame clones only, minus some. This repertoire shows over 55,000 clones, around 84% found once; its top ten account for about 2.4%. The rearrangement joins TRBV14 to TRBJ2-5; no firm D call. Sequencing was performed on CD4+ or CD8+ T cells sorted from blood, taken in a trial of the OX40 agonist ivuxolimab. The clonotype was recovered from an adult with an advanced solid tumor such as melanoma, head and neck, liver or kidney cancer. CDR3 nucleotide sequence: TGTGCCAGCAGTCACTTGGTGGTGTCAAAAGAGACCCAGTACTTC. The encoded protein is CASSHLVVSKETQYF.